The 3 T cell receptor beta chains presented below share a single source sample, sequenced in a study of blood T cell repertoires in COVID-19. Clones were read by immunoSEQ multiplex PCR, and TCRdb kept only the in-frame ones, dropping some. Among over 100,000 clones listed, 85% to 90% were seen once. The sample comprised peripheral blood. These receptors all stem from a man in his fifties with acute or convalescent COVID-19.

The chain joins TRBV15 to TRBJ1-4; 9 bases map to TRBD1. V lost 0 bases, J lost 3 bases, and 8 bases stayed unmatched. The CDR3 runs 18 residues. Germline V CDR1 and CDR2: LNHNV, YYDKDF (reference sequence). CDR3 sequence: CATSRDTGGAAPNEKLFF. As DNA, the CDR3 is TGTGCCACCAGCAGAGATACAGGGGGCGCGGCGCCTAATGAAAAACTGTTTTTT. Full variable domain (missing parts from reference TRBV15 and TRBJ1-4): DAMVIQNPRYQVTQFGKPVTLSCSQTLNHNVMYWYQQKSSQAPKLLFHYYDKDFNNEADTPDNFQSRRPNTSFCFLDIRSPGLGDTAMYLCATSRDTGGAAPNEKLFFGSGTQLSVL.

V usage is TRBV5-1 and J usage is TRBJ2-5, with 11 bases fitting TRBD1. This CDR3 is built from 15 residues. Germline V gives CDR1 SGHRS, CDR2 YFSETQ. Germline trimming cut 2 bases from V and 4 bases from J; bases unmatched to any gene: 4. CDR3 DNA: TGCGCCAGCAGCTTTCAGGGGACAGGGGGAGAGACCCAGTACTTC. Translation: CASSFQGTGGETQYF.

This clone was seen more than once but under ten times. The J gene is TRBJ1-6, the V gene TRBV2; the D is unclear. The germline V gene encodes CDR1 SNHLY and CDR2 FYNNEI. The V end lost 0 bases, the J end lost 10 bases, and 7 bases lay between the germline ends. This CDR3 has 13 amino acids. In DNA, the CDR3 is TGTGCCAGCAGTGAAGCGCGAGGATCACCCCTCCACTTT. Translating it yields CASSEARGSPLHF.